This T cell receptor (beta chain) was documented in a study of cytomegalovirus exposure and HLA in healthy donors. Study in general: For the roughly 390 genotyped donors, 80% to 90% fell within the Caucasian-associated ancestry cluster. Study conclusions and caveats: Rates of TCR association differed by HLA locus in a later analysis, with DRB1 highest and HLA-C lowest. In vitro, a few CMV-associated chains proved specific for CMV antigens. The later analysis indicated that the majority of CMV-associated TCR beta chains appeared HLA-restricted.

Both 60 Vbeta primers and 13 Jbeta primers went into the PCR. Sequencing was performed with immunoSEQ multiplex PCR; in TCRdb, only in-frame clones are kept and a portion is missing. The repertoire holds roughly 130,000 clones, more than 75% seen once, with about 1.7% in the top ten. With regard to this clone: Its target is not known.

The sample taken for sequencing was PBMCs. This TCR derives from a man aged 40-49 years in good health and CMV-seronegative.

The CDR3 loop reads CASSLQDSYEQYF. The CDR3 coding sequence is TGTGCCAGCAGCTTACAGGACTCCTACGAGCAGTACTTC. The V gene is TRBV11-2, the J gene TRBJ2-7, with D uncertain. V lost 2 bases and J lost 0, with 5 bases in between. The CDR3 spans 13 residues. From germline, CDR1 is SGHAT and CDR2 FQNNGV.